This T cell receptor (beta chain) was sequenced in a study of glioma-infiltrating T cells after dendritic cell vaccination (TCRdb year 2016). In terms of the full investigation: The cohort included 15 or so glioblastoma patients drawn from Phase I and II dendritic cell vaccination trials, of whom 9 were newly diagnosed and 6 had recurrent disease. The vaccine was prepared from monocyte-derived dendritic cells that were cultured for roughly 7 days with IL-4 and GM-CSF and then pulsed overnight with autologous tumor lysate. Between the early 2000s and the early 2010s, the patients were given dendritic cell vaccination pulsed with autologous tumor lysate. In glioblastoma patients vaccinated with dendritic cells, deep sequencing of TCR beta CDR3 regions served to measure the amount of tumor-infiltrating lymphocytes and to compare repertoires between tumor and blood. TCR sequencing metrics, including TIL content and tumor-blood repertoire overlap, were correlated with survival after dendritic cell vaccination. Patients received three intradermal dendritic cell vaccine injections at biweekly intervals in the arm below the axilla.

This clone appeared a single time. What antigen it recognizes has not been identified. No base quality values were provided; no much bigger clone lies one nucleotide off. TCRB CDR3 regions were amplified from 2 ug genomic DNA, or all available DNA if less, using the immunoSEQ assay. The multiplex PCR relied on 60 forward primers for TCR V beta segments and 13 reverse primers for J beta segments. To estimate reads per starting template, synthetic control templates were spiked into each sample at limiting dilution. Sequencing produced 87 bp reads on the Illumina HiSeq System. In the original analysis: PCR and sequencing errors were removed by a nearest neighbor algorithm that merged closely related sequences. TCR overlap was defined as the percentage of unique tumor TCR beta sequences that were also present in the same patient's peripheral blood. In its TCRdb copy, this immuneACCESS table keeps in-frame sequences only and misses some clones. Where compared with another copy, unresolved V genes explain less than half of these, and the others have no known cause. For V, J and clone size, that table is used; D and trimming come from the DNA. Present in this sample are roughly 82,000 clones, roughly 89% of which were seen just once. Roughly 3.1% of the sample rests with the top ten.

V and J are trimmed by 7 bases and 5 bases, and the gene matches miss 4 bases of the junction. CDR1 and CDR2, looked up from the germline V gene, are SQVTM and ANQGSEA. From its cysteine to its phenylalanine, the CDR3 spans 12 amino acids. The only DNA kept is the CDR3, 36 bases in frame from the first base. Patients were selected for having adequate residual fresh-frozen tumor tissue and more than two years of available survival data. Molecular status otherwise varied across the glioblastoma patients, but none of them carried an isocitrate dehydrogenase mutation. PBMC were collected before vaccination, two weeks after the third vaccination, and at tumor progression if progression occurred. Genomic DNA was extracted with the Qiagen DNeasy Blood extraction Kit. The investigation overall reported the following: Longer time to progression and overall survival after dendritic cell vaccination were predicted by higher estimated pretreatment TIL content. TCR clonality showed no direct relationship with survival, which suggests that a diverse polyclonal response may be important. The cohort was small and heterogeneous, only a few patients had full blood and tumor sets, and even fewer had initial-recurrent tumor pairs. The three-group TCR overlap response model was characterized as speculative, and prospective validation of the model was stated to be required.

The sequence derives from a human donor with glioblastoma. The sample here was blood, taken before dendritic cell vaccination. The chain was built from TRBV29-1 and TRBJ2-7, with 11 junctional bases fitting TRBD1. The CDR3 loop reads CSGLGQGDEQYF. The DNA reads TGCAGCGGTTTGGGACAGGGGGACGAGCAGTACTTC.